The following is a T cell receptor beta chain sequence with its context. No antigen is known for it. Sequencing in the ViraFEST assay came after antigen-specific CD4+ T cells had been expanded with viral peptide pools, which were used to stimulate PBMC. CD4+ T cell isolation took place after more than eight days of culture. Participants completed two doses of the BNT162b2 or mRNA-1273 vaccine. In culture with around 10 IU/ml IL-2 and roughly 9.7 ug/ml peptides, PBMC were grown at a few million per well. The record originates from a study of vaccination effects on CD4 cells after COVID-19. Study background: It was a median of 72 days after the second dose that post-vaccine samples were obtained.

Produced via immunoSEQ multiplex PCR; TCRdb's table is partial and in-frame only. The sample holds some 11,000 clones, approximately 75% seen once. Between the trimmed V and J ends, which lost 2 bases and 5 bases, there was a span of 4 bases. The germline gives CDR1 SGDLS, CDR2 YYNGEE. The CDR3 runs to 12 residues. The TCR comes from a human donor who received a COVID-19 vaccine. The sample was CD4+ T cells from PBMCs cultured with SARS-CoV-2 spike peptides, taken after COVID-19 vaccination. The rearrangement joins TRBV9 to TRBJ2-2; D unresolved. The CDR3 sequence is CASSVRTGELFF. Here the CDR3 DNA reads TGTGCCAGCAGCGTGCGGACCGGGGAGCTGTTTTTT.